The 3 T cell receptor beta chains below were found in one sample sequenced in a study of cytomegalovirus exposure and HLA in healthy donors. The PCR had 60 Vbeta and 13 Jbeta primers. The protocol was immunoSEQ multiplex PCR, while the TCRdb copy is restricted to in-frame clones and leaves out a portion. Here the sample spans over 150,000 clones, 75% being singletons. Material: PBMCs. The receptors were gathered from a young man in good health and CMV-seronegative.

The chain links TRBV27 to TRBJ2-7, with 9 bases fitting TRBD1. Germline CDR1 and CDR2: MNHEY and SMNVEV (reference sequence). The CDR3 spans 16 residues. The trim removed 7 bases at V and 0 bases at J, leaving 10 bases unmatched. Written as DNA, the CDR3 is TGTGCCAGCATCCGTTTGGGACAGGGAAGCTCCTACGAGCAGTACTTC. Translated, it gives CASIRLGQGSSYEQYF.

This chain uses TRBV28 with TRBJ2-3; 9 bases line up with TRBD2. Looked up from germline, CDR1 is MDHEN and CDR2 is SYDVKM. The junction had 4 bases not matched to a gene; V was cut back by 3 bases and J by 0 bases. The CDR3 has 16 amino acids. The CDR3 DNA reads TGTGCCAGCAGTTTGGCGGGGGGGTATAGCACAGATACGCAGTATTTT. Translation gives CASSLAGGYSTDTQYF.

This clone was seen only a few times. J is TRBJ1-1 and V is TRBV2; D is undetermined. The length of the CDR3 is 11 residues. V lost 5 bases and J lost 6, with 7 bases in between. The germline V gene has CDR1 SNHLY and CDR2 FYNNEI. The CDR3 here is CASSPSAEAFF. As DNA, the CDR3 is TGTGCCAGCAGTCCGAGTGCTGAAGCTTTCTTT. Filled out from reference TRBV2 and TRBJ1-1, the complete variable domain reads EPEVTQTPSHQVTQMGQEVILRCVPISNHLYFYWYRQILGQKVEFLVSFYNNEISEKSEIFDDQFSVERPDGSNFTLKIRSTKLEDSAMYFCASSPSAEAFFGQGTRLTVV.